This T cell receptor (beta chain) was recorded in a study of T-cell memory formation after mild COVID-19. Study-level results: Some SARS-CoV-2-responding clones were already detected in memory before infection.

Many counts were recorded for this clonotype. The antigen is not known. 5'RACE with constant-segment primers built TCRalpha and TCRbeta cDNA libraries with UMIs. TCRdb analysed the 5' RACE reads with MiXCR anew, one entry per CDR3 protein. The sample lists about 390,000 distinct CDR3 sequences; around 21% were seen once. This CDR3 comprises 12 residues. The V end was cut by 1 base, the J end by 5 bases, with 5 bases between. The material sequenced was PBMCs or a T cell subset sorted from them (not recorded which). This TCR came from an adult woman who had mild COVID-19 (a few samples of this study predate the infection). Cell type and time point are not known. The chain links TRBV12-3 or TRBV12-4 to TRBJ1-1; unclear D gene. CDR3 in DNA: TGTGCCAGCAGTTTAGGGAGGACTGAAGCTTTCTTT. Its protein is CASSLGRTEAFF.